The 7 T cell receptor beta chains in this list originate from one sample, sequenced in a study of blood T cell repertoires in COVID-19. The assay was immunoSEQ multiplex PCR, and TCRdb's table has in-frame clones only and misses some. This table holds some 70,000 clones, 76% found once. The sequenced sample consisted of peripheral blood. The receptors originated from a man in his 60s with COVID-19, enrolled during active disease.

The chain carries TRBV30 and TRBJ1-1; possible D gene TRBD1, 5 bases. Per germline, CDR1 GTSNPN and CDR2 SVGIG (reference sequence). The V gene lost 7 bases and the J gene lost 0 bases, with 9 bases spanning the gap. The CDR3 covers 12 residues. Written as DNA, the CDR3 is TGTGCCTTACAGGCTGTGAACACTGAAGCTTTCTTT. Encoded protein: CALQAVNTEAFF.

This chain links TRBV15 with TRBJ2-5; possible D gene TRBD1, 6 bases. CDR1 and CDR2 from the germline V gene are LNHNV and YYDKDF (reference sequence). The CDR3 length is 13 residues. Trimming took off 1 base at V and 4 bases at J, with 7 bases between the two ends. CDR3 sequence reads: CATSRVQGETQYF. The DNA of the CDR3 is TGTGCCACCAGCAGAGTACAGGGAGAGACCCAGTACTTC.

The rearrangement joins TRBV12-5 to TRBJ1-1, with 8 bases fitting TRBD1. The ends lost 6 bases at V and 4 bases at J; junction bases unmatched: 10. The germline gives CDR1 LGHNT, CDR2 FRNRAP. The CDR3 has 15 residues. CDR3 residues: CASGLAGGKGTEAFF. The CDR3 coding sequence is TGTGCTAGTGGCCTGGCAGGGGGCAAGGGCACTGAAGCTTTCTTT.

The rearrangement joins TRBV6-5 to TRBJ1-2; a weak D match, TRBD1 (6 bases). CDR3 length equals 14 residues. V lost 2 bases, J lost 4 bases, and 11 bases lay in between. Germline loops: CDR1 MNHEY, CDR2 SVGAGI. The CDR3 region has the DNA TGTGCCAGCAGTTACGGGACATCTTCCTATGGCTACACCTTC. Protein: CASSYGTSSYGYTF.

The V gene is TRBV28, the J gene TRBJ2-2; the match to TRBD2 covers 10 bases. V shed 7 bases, J shed 4 bases, and the junction held 12 bases outside the gene matches. The germline gives CDR1 MDHEN, CDR2 SYDVKM. The length of the CDR3 is 17 residues. CDR3 loop: CASNSPMGLATTGELFF. Here the CDR3 DNA reads TGTGCCAGCAACTCGCCAATGGGACTAGCGACCACCGGGGAGCTGTTTTTT. The full variable domain, its missing parts supplied by reference TRBV28 and TRBJ2-2, is DVKVTQSSRYLVKRTGEKVFLECVQDMDHENMFWYRQDPGLGLRLIYFSYDVKMKEKGDIPEGYSVSREKKERFSLILESASTNQTSMYLCASNSPMGLATTGELFFGEGSRLTVL.

The J gene is TRBJ1-3, the V gene TRBV2; D not resolved. Trimming took 6 bases from V and 1 from J, leaving 7 bases between them. The CDR3 has 13 amino acids. Germline assignment: CDR1 SNHLY and CDR2 FYNNEI. The CDR3 spells CASREGSGNTIYF. The CDR3, as DNA: TGTGCCAGCAGGGAGGGTTCTGGAAACACCATATATTTT.

There are a few counts of this clone. V usage is TRBV7-2 and J usage is TRBJ1-1; D is undetermined. CDR3 size: 13 residues. The V end was cut by 3 bases, the J end by 1 base, with 6 bases between. Germline V gene data show CDR1 as SGHTA and CDR2 as FQGNSA. This chain's CDR3 is CASSFTENTEAFF. Written as DNA, the CDR3 is TGTGCCAGCAGCTTCACAGAGAACACTGAAGCTTTCTTT.